One sample yielded the 25 T cell receptor beta chains listed below, sequenced in a study of T cell responses to AZD1222 COVID-19 vaccine. The table came from immunoSEQ multiplex PCR; TCRdb's copy has only in-frame clones and leaves some out. The profile shows 140,000 to 150,000 clones, 92% of them singletons. This material consisted of peripheral blood, taken on day 0 of AZD1222 vaccination. The source is an adult in good health.

V gene TRBV7-3 combines with J gene TRBJ2-1, with D possibly matching TRBD2 (5 bases). Germline-derived CDR1 and CDR2 are SGHTA and FQGTGA. This CDR3 is built from 16 residues. V gave up 0 bases and J gave up 4 bases, with 13 bases separating them. CDR3 nucleotide sequence: TGTGCCAGCAGCTTAACGGGGAGCGGTTTATACAATGAGCAGTTCTTC. Its protein is CASSLTGSGLYNEQFF. Full variable domain (outside the CDR3, taken from reference TRBV7-3 and TRBJ2-1): GAGVSQTPSNKVTEKGKYVELRCDPISGHTALYWYRQSLGQGPEFLIYFQGTGAADDSGLPNDRFFAVRPEGSVSTLKIQRTERGDSAVYLCASSLTGSGLYNEQFFGPGTRLTVL.

V and J are TRBV7-2 and TRBJ2-6; perhaps TRBD1 as D (7 bases). The V end lost 4 bases, the J end lost 4 bases, and 11 bases lay between the germline ends. Per the germline V gene, CDR1 is SGHTA and CDR2 is FQGNSA. CDR3 size: 15 residues. CDR3 loop: CASSWRGPGANVLTF. In DNA, the CDR3 is TGTGCCAGCAGCTGGAGGGGGCCCGGGGCCAACGTCCTGACTTTC.

This chain connects TRBV5-4 to TRBJ2-7; possible D gene TRBD1, 6 bases. Trimming stripped 0 bases from V and 3 bases from J, with 7 bases between. Germline V CDR1 and CDR2: SGHNT, YYREEE (reference sequence). The CDR3 is made up of 13 amino acids. CDR3 protein: CASSLGQDYEQYF. The DNA for the CDR3 is TGTGCCAGCAGCTTGGGACAGGACTACGAGCAGTACTTC.

This clone was picked up one time. The chain recombines TRBV5-4 with TRBJ2-7; 7 nucleotides agree with TRBD2. The CDR3 is made up of 15 amino acids. Germline V CDR1 and CDR2: SGHNT, YYREEE (reference sequence). With 0 bases clipped from V and 9 bases from J, the junction kept 12 bases outside the gene matches. For the CDR3, the DNA is TGTGCCAGCAGCTTGGATCCCGGGAGGTCCTCCGGGCAGTACTTC. Its protein product is CASSLDPGRSSGQYF. Combining the CDR3 with reference TRBV5-4 and TRBJ2-7 gives the whole variable domain ETGVTQSPTHLIKTRGQQVTLRCSSQSGHNTVSWYQQALGQGPQFIFQYYREEENGRGNFPPRFSGLQFPNYSSELNVNALELDDSALYLCASSLDPGRSSGQYFGPGTRLTVT.

The chain is built from TRBV5-4 and TRBJ2-1, with D possibly being TRBD2 (6 bases). The germline CDR1 and CDR2 sequences are SGHNT and YYREEE (reference sequence). V was clipped by 4 bases and J by 7 bases, with 12 bases between them. The CDR3 extends over 13 amino acids. The CDR3 here is CASSVTSGNEQFF. DNA for the CDR3: TGTGCCAGCAGCGTGACAAGCGGGAATGAGCAGTTCTTC.

About this clone: Within the sample, other DNA sequences also encode this same CDR3. V usage is TRBV5-1 and J usage is TRBJ1-1; TRBD1 might be the D (5 bases). This CDR3 has 14 amino acids. Germline-derived CDR1 and CDR2 are SGHRS and YFSETQ. Trimming took off 1 base at V and 1 base at J, with 8 bases between the two ends. The CDR3 region is CASSLTTANTEAFF. The CDR3 DNA follows: TGCGCCAGCAGCTTGACGACAGCGAACACTGAAGCTTTCTTT.

CDR3 nucleotides: TGTGCCAGCAGCCCATTTAGCGGGCGAACTCCTAGCACAGATACGCAGTATTTT. This encodes CASSPFSGRTPSTDTQYF. V and J are TRBV11-2 and TRBJ2-3, with TRBD2 identical over 7 bases. The CDR3 runs to 18 residues. V was clipped by 5 bases and J by 0 bases; unmatched bases: 14. The V gene's germline CDR1 is SGHAT and CDR2 FQNNGV.

The rearrangement uses TRBV6-5 and TRBJ1-1, with TRBD1 identical over 8 bases. The J segment lost 5 bases and the V segment lost 7 bases, leaving 12 bases of the junction unmatched. This CDR3 has 15 amino acids. Germline CDR1 is MNHEY and CDR2 is SVGAGI. The CDR3 DNA is TGTGCCAGCAACCCGACCACAGGGGGTCGGACTGAAGCTTTCTTT. Protein: CASNPTTGGRTEAFF.

The chain is built from TRBV5-1 and TRBJ2-7; D possibly corresponds to TRBD2 (6 bases). The CDR3 extends over 14 amino acids. Looked up from germline, CDR1 is SGHRS and CDR2 is YFSETQ. V lost 4 bases to trimming and J lost 3 bases, with 14 bases between them. In nucleotides, the CDR3 is TGCGCCAGCAGCGCCAGTCAGGGAGGCTACGAGCAGTACTTC. Protein sequence: CASSASQGGYEQYF.

This clone was seen a single time. The CDR3 is CAWSQPPGDEQFF. CDR3 coding DNA: TGTGCCTGGAGCCAGCCCCCCGGCGATGAGCAGTTCTTC. This chain joins TRBV30 and TRBJ2-1, with no clear D. This CDR3 spans 13 amino acids. V was trimmed by 3 bases and J by 8 bases, leaving 14 bases between them. Per the germline V gene, CDR1 is GTSNPN and CDR2 is SVGIG (reference sequence).

This clone was recorded once. V is TRBV7-2 and J is TRBJ2-2, with 7 bases that match TRBD1. Losses at the gene ends were 5 bases for V and 4 bases for J; bases not matched to a gene: 7. This CDR3 spans 15 amino acids. Germline-derived CDR1 and CDR2 are SGHTA and FQGNSA. The CDR3 loop reads CASSPLGGGTGELFF. In nucleotides, the CDR3 is TGTGCCAGCAGCCCTTTAGGGGGCGGCACCGGGGAGCTGTTTTTT.

The rearrangement joins TRBV19 to TRBJ1-5, with D tentatively TRBD1 (6 bases). The CDR3 extends over 15 amino acids. Germline assignment: CDR1 LNHDA and CDR2 SQIVND (reference sequence). V was pared by 0 bases and J by 6 bases, with 12 bases between. The chain's CDR3 is CASSIEGAQGQPQHF. The DNA of the CDR3 is TGTGCCAGTAGTATAGAGGGGGCGCAGGGTCAGCCCCAGCATTTT.

The rearrangement joins TRBV28 to TRBJ2-7; 8 bases align to TRBD1. With 2 bases clipped from V and 3 bases from J, the junction kept 3 bases outside the gene matches. Germline lookup yields CDR1 MDHEN and CDR2 SYDVKM. The CDR3 contains 14 residues. The DNA for the CDR3 is TGTGCCAGCAGTTTAGACAGGGGTGACTACGAGCAGTACTTC. Protein product: CASSLDRGDYEQYF.

The rearrangement uses TRBV6-5 and TRBJ2-7; tentative D call: TRBD1 (7 bases). The V gene lost 6 bases and the J gene lost 3 bases, with 15 bases spanning the gap. This CDR3 has 14 residues. Per germline, CDR1 MNHEY and CDR2 SVGAGI. In DNA form, the CDR3 reads TGTGCCAGCAGATCGAACAGGGGAGGCTACGAGCAGTACTTC. Translating gives CASRSNRGGYEQYF.

The rearrangement links TRBV2 to TRBJ2-7, with D possibly TRBD1 on 6 matching bases. Germline-derived CDR1 and CDR2 are SNHLY and FYNNEI. The CDR3 runs 15 residues. V was cut by 11 bases and J by 3 bases, with 23 bases left in between. The CDR3 DNA follows: TGTGCCCGCACTAGGGGGACGAGGCAATTCTACGAGCAGTACTTC. Protein product: CARTRGTRQFYEQYF.

This chain links TRBV9 with TRBJ2-3; 8 bases are a match to TRBD2. V lost 4 bases, J lost 0 bases, and 10 bases stayed unmatched. The CDR3 loop spans 17 amino acids. The germline CDR1 and CDR2 sequences are SGDLS and YYNGEE. CDR3 residues: CASSITTSGPSTDTQYF. In DNA form, the CDR3 reads TGTGCCAGCAGCATAACCACTAGCGGACCTAGCACAGATACGCAGTATTTT.

The CDR3 spells CASSPLPGQGAMNTEAFF. The CDR3 coding sequence is TGTGCCAGCTCACCTCTTCCGGGACAGGGGGCGATGAACACTGAAGCTTTCTTT. This chain connects TRBV18 to TRBJ1-1, with 12 bases identical to TRBD1. V dropped 3 bases and J dropped 0; count of bases not matched to a gene: 8. The CDR3 consists of 18 residues. Germline assignment: CDR1 KGHSH and CDR2 LQKENI.

This sequence joins TRBV5-4 and TRBJ2-1; tentatively, D is TRBD2 (5 bases). The V end was cut by 4 bases, the J end by 14 bases, with 19 bases between. This CDR3 is 13 amino acids long. Per the germline V gene, CDR1 is SGHNT and CDR2 is YYREEE (reference sequence). Here the CDR3 reads CASSPEGFSAKFF. CDR3 DNA: TGTGCCAGCAGCCCCGAGGGTTTTAGCGCTAAGTTCTTC.

For the CDR3, the DNA is TGTGCCAGCACCCATACAGTAAGGGTTGACACCGGGGAGCTGTTTTTT. It specifies CASTHTVRVDTGELFF. V usage is TRBV28 and J usage is TRBJ2-2, with D unresolved. CDR3 length equals 16 residues. Germline V gene data show CDR1 as MDHEN and CDR2 as SYDVKM. V was shortened by 7 bases and J by 3 bases, with 18 bases between the two germline ends.

About this clone: The sample carries other DNA sequences with the same CDR3. This chain connects TRBV12-3 or TRBV12-4 to TRBJ1-2; D perhaps matches TRBD1 (5 bases). V gave up 6 bases and J gave up 5 bases, with 7 bases separating them. The CDR3 covers 11 residues. The CDR3 protein is CASSPGYGYTF. The CDR3 region has the DNA TGTGCCAGCAGCCCAGGGTATGGCTACACCTTC.

V gene TRBV10-2 combines with J gene TRBJ2-2; D is uncertain. The CDR3 has 17 residues. The V and J ends lost 6 bases and 2 bases respectively, with 19 bases between them. CDR1 and CDR2 (germline): WSHSY, SAAADI. The CDR3 nucleotides are TGCGCCAGCAGGACCCGCCGTTCGCGGCCAAACACCGGGGAGCTGTTTTTT. It is translated as CASRTRRSRPNTGELFF.

The gene calls are TRBV5-1 and TRBJ1-1; 10 positions match TRBD1. Germline V lookup: CDR1 SGHRS, CDR2 YFSETQ. J was trimmed by 5 bases and V by 0 bases; bases with no gene match: 1. The CDR3 sequence is 14 residues long. CDR3 bases: TGCGCCAGCAGCTTGGCGGGACAGGGGACTGAAGCTTTCTTT. Its protein is CASSLAGQGTEAFF.

V gene TRBV7-3 combines with J gene TRBJ2-3; TRBD2 agrees at 14 bases. CDR3 length: 16 amino acids. V was pared by 2 bases and J by 6 bases, with 4 bases of the junction left unmatched. The germline CDR1 and CDR2 sequences are SGHTA and FQGTGA. The CDR3 DNA follows: TGTGCCAGCAGCTTATCGACTAGCGGGAGGGGCGATACGCAGTATTTT. It codes for CASSLSTSGRGDTQYF.

The V call is TRBV7-2, the J call TRBJ1-2; 7 bases fit TRBD1. CDR3 length: 15 residues. Germline V gene lookup returns CDR1 SGHTA and CDR2 FQGNSA. V dropped 1 base and J dropped 8; count of bases not matched to a gene: 10. The CDR3: CASSLDGRGSEGYTF. The CDR3 coding sequence is TGTGCCAGCAGCTTAGACGGCAGGGGGAGTGAAGGCTACACCTTC.

The gene calls are TRBV6-5 and TRBJ1-1, with TRBD1 as a possible D gene (5 bases). V was shortened by 0 bases and J by 7 bases, with 9 bases between the two germline ends. Germline V gives CDR1 MNHEY, CDR2 SVGAGI. The CDR3 runs to 13 residues. CDR3 loop: CASSYSSGYEAFF. CDR3 nucleotide sequence: TGTGCCAGCAGTTACTCTTCAGGGTATGAAGCTTTCTTT.